This is a list of T cell receptor beta chains from one sample in a study of control samples from healthy donors and cancer patients. Sequenced by immunoSEQ multiplex PCR; TCRdb stores in-frame clones only, minus some. This sample has 150,000 to 200,000 clones, with roughly 92% found just once. Material: blood. These receptors all stem from a woman younger than 45 in good health. CDR3s include the opening cysteine and the closing phenylalanine or tryptophan. Each record gives: D gene, V gene, J gene, clone size, CDR3 protein, CDR3 DNA. A D gene is named only where the DNA matches it firmly. Rows may omit the clone size; those that give it use once, few, many or a size class.

>.|TRBV11-2|TRBJ2-5|once
CASSSDQETQYF
TGTGCCAGCAGCTCGGACCAAGAGACCCAGTACTTC
>.|TRBV2|TRBJ1-5|once
CASSANSNQPQHF
TGTGCCAGCAGCGCCAATAGCAATCAGCCCCAGCATTTT
>TRBD1|TRBV4-1|TRBJ1-2|.
CASSQVPLQGVRGGYTF
TGCGCCAGCAGCCAAGTTCCCTTACAGGGGGTTAGAGGAGGCTACACCTTC
>.|TRBV18|TRBJ2-7|.
CASSQELLVEQYF
TGTGCCAGCTCGCAGGAGCTTCTCGTCGAGCAGTACTTC
>.|TRBV6-5|TRBJ1-3|.
CASSPPGLDNTIYF
TGTGCCAGCAGCCCCCCCGGCTTGGATAACACCATATATTTT
>TRBD1|TRBV27|TRBJ2-1|.
CASSFSPGGLEQFF
TGTGCCAGCAGTTTCTCCCCAGGGGGTCTTGAGCAGTTCTTC
>.|TRBV28|TRBJ2-1|.
CASSFAGYNNEQFF
TGTGCCAGCAGTTTTGCGGGATACAACAATGAGCAGTTCTTC
>.|TRBV28|TRBJ1-1|.
CASSSLGNTEAFF
TGTGCCAGCAGTTCCCTCGGGAACACTGAAGCTTTCTTT
>TRBD1|TRBV30|TRBJ1-2|few
CAWSVTGGFYGYTF
TGTGCCTGGAGTGTCACAGGGGGCTTCTATGGCTACACCTTC
>TRBD2|TRBV9|TRBJ2-7|.
CASSLRGTSEIYEQYF
TGTGCCAGCAGTCTTAGGGGGACTAGCGAGATCTACGAGCAGTACTTC
>TRBD2|TRBV7-2|TRBJ2-5|.
CASSRTSGSRVVETQYF
TGTGCCAGCAGCCGGACTAGCGGGAGCCGGGTGGTAGAGACCCAGTACTTC
>.|TRBV2|TRBJ1-5|.
CASSGLGINQPQHF
TGTGCCAGCAGTGGTCTCGGTATTAATCAGCCCCAGCATTTT
>.|TRBV29-1|TRBJ1-1|.
CSVDQQGFLNTEAFF
TGCAGCGTCGACCAACAGGGTTTTTTGAACACTGAAGCTTTCTTT
>TRBD1|TRBV5-1|TRBJ2-1|.
CASSEQGALYNEQFF
TGCGCCAGCAGCGAACAGGGGGCACTCTACAATGAGCAGTTCTTC
>.|TRBV12-3/TRBV12-4|TRBJ2-7|.
CASTTWGPLYF
TGTGCCAGCACCACGTGGGGACCCCTGTACTTC
>.|TRBV5-6|TRBJ1-4|.
CASSLGTAREKLFF
TGTGCCAGCAGCTTGGGGACAGCGCGGGAAAAACTGTTTTTT
>.|TRBV6-5|TRBJ1-5|.
CASSSYNQPQHF
TGTGCCAGCAGTAGTTACAATCAGCCCCAGCATTTT
>.|TRBV4-1|TRBJ2-7|.
CASSQYAGTYEQYF
TGCGCCAGCAGCCAATATGCAGGGACCTACGAGCAGTACTTC
>TRBD1|TRBV6-2/TRBV6-3|TRBJ1-5|.
CASSRTGGAEQPQHF
TGTGCCAGCAGTCGGACAGGGGGCGCCGAGCAGCCCCAGCATTTT
>.|TRBV7-2|TRBJ1-1|.
CASRTDGSTEAFF
TGTGCCAGCAGGACCGATGGGAGCACTGAAGCTTTCTTT
>.|TRBV28|TRBJ2-7|.
CASSEPSGQTYEQYF
TGTGCCAGCAGTGAACCATCGGGACAAACCTACGAGCAGTACTTC
>TRBD1|TRBV7-2|TRBJ2-7|once
CASSSPGQGSYEQYF
TGTGCCAGCAGCAGTCCGGGACAGGGCTCCTACGAGCAGTACTTC
>.|TRBV3-1/TRBV3-2|TRBJ1-2|.
CASSPDSYGYTF
TGTGCCAGCAGCCCCGACAGTTATGGCTACACCTTC
>.|TRBV4-2|TRBJ1-3|once
CASSQGSSGNTIYF
TGTGCCAGCAGCCAAGGGAGCTCTGGAAACACCATATATTTT
>.|TRBV11-2|TRBJ1-4|.
CASSLGGIRRGEKLFF
TGTGCCAGCAGCTTAGGAGGGATCAGGAGGGGTGAAAAACTGTTTTTT
>TRBD2|TRBV29-1|TRBJ2-1|.
CSTGLVLYNEQFF
TGCAGCACTGGACTAGTCCTCTACAATGAGCAGTTCTTC
>TRBD2|TRBV27|TRBJ2-1|.
CATELAGGPGNEQFF
TGTGCCACAGAACTAGCGGGAGGGCCGGGGAATGAGCAGTTCTTC
>.|TRBV6-5|TRBJ2-2|few
CASSYSGQNTGELFF
TGTGCCAGCAGTTACTCAGGCCAGAACACCGGGGAGCTGTTTTTT
>.|TRBV19|TRBJ2-7|once
CASSDGSYEQYF
TGTGCCAGTAGTGACGGTTCCTACGAGCAGTACTTC
>.|TRBV27|TRBJ2-7|.
CASSLQGAYSYEQYF
TGTGCCAGCAGTCTACAGGGAGCCTACTCCTACGAGCAGTACTTC
>.|TRBV18|TRBJ2-1|.
CASSQGPNNEQFF
TGTGCCAGCTCACAGGGACCGAACAATGAGCAGTTCTTC
>TRBD1|TRBV7-8|TRBJ1-4|.
CASSSGQGGEKLFF
TGTGCCAGCAGCTCCGGACAGGGAGGTGAAAAACTGTTTTTT
>.|TRBV28|TRBJ1-2|.
CASSLVGTPTNYGYTF
TGTGCCAGCAGTTTAGTTGGGACGCCAACTAACTATGGCTACACCTTC
>TRBD2|TRBV7-2|TRBJ2-5|.
CASSLGAGGPAETQYF
TGTGCCAGCAGCTTAGGAGCGGGAGGGCCGGCGGAGACCCAGTACTTC
>TRBD2|TRBV30|TRBJ2-3|.
CAWSGGYWREGADTQYF
TGTGCCTGGAGTGGGGGGTATTGGCGGGAGGGTGCAGATACGCAGTATTTT
>.|TRBV9|TRBJ1-3|.
CASSVGNTIYF
TGTGCCAGCAGCGTCGGAAACACCATATATTTT
>.|TRBV12-3/TRBV12-4|TRBJ2-1|.
CASSGDGLVWFF
TGTGCCAGCAGCGGGGATGGTTTAGTATGGTTCTTC